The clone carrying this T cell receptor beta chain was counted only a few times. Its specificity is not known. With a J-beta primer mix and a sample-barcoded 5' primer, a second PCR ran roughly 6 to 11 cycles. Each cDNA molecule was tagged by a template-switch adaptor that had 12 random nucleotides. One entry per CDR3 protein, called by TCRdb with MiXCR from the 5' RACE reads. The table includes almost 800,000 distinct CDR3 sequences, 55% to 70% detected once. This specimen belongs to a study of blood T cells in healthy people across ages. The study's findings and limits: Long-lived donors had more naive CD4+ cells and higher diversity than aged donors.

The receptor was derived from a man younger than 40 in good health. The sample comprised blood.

The CDR3 here is CSVFSGSLYEQYF. The CDR3 DNA sequence: TGCAGTGTTTTTAGCGGGAGTCTCTACGAGCAGTACTTC. This rearrangement joins TRBV20-1 to TRBJ2-4; 9 bases align to TRBD2. The assigned J gene may be wrong: the sequence end matches TRBJ2-7 better. Germline V lookup: CDR1 DFQATT, CDR2 SNEGSKA (reference sequence). The CDR3 totals 13 residues.